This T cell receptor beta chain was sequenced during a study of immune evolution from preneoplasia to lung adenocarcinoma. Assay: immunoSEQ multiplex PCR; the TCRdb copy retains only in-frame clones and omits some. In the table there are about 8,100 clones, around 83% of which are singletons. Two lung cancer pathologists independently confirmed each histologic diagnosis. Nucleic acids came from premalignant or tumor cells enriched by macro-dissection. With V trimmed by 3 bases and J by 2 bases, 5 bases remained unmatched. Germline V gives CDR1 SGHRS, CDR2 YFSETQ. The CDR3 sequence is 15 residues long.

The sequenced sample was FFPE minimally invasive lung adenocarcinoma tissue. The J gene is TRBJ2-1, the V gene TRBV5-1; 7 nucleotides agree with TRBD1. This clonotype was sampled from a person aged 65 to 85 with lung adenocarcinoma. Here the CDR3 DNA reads TGCGCCAGCAGCTCAAGGACAGGCCCCTACAATGAGCAGTTCTTC. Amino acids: CASSSRTGPYNEQFF.